The 30 T cell receptor beta chains listed next were all sequenced from one sample in a study of blood T cells in healthy people across ages. Together with a sample-barcoded 5' primer, a J-beta primer mix was included in a second PCR lasting about 7 to 12 cycles. TCRdb reprocessed the 5' RACE reads with MiXCR, giving one entry per CDR3 protein. The sample gives around 1,700,000 distinct CDR3 sequences, roughly 28% of which show up once; over 7% is in the top ten. Sample: blood. The source of these receptors is a woman in her thirties in good health.

This clonotype occurred a few times. CDR3 nucleotides: TGTGCCAGCAGCGTCCTGGGACAGGTGAACACTGAAGCTTTCTTT. Its protein is CASSVLGQVNTEAFF. The gene calls are TRBV9 and TRBJ1-1; 8 bases align to TRBD1. The CDR3 has 15 residues. Germline trimming cut 2 bases from V and 0 bases from J; bases unmatched to any gene: 3. Germline assignment: CDR1 SGDLS and CDR2 YYNGEE.

The chain uses TRBV5-1 and TRBJ2-2; D is unresolved. V shed 5 bases and J shed 1 base, with 6 bases lying between them. Germline lookup yields CDR1 SGHRS and CDR2 YFSETQ. The CDR3 spans 13 residues. CDR3 in amino acids: CASRAVNTGELFF. CDR3 DNA sequence: TGCGCCAGCAGGGCAGTGAACACCGGGGAGCTGTTTTTT.

V gene TRBV28 combines with J gene TRBJ1-5, with D maybe TRBD1 (6 bases). Per the germline V gene, CDR1 is MDHEN and CDR2 is SYDVKM. V lost 5 bases and J 0 bases, leaving 11 bases between the germline ends. The CDR3 has 15 amino acids. The DNA for the CDR3 is TGTGCCAGCAGTCCCAAGGGGGATAGCAATCAGCCCCAGCATTTT. Translation: CASSPKGDSNQPQHF.

This clonotype was recorded at least ten times. A read error may account for a junction end that differs from germline. V gene TRBV11-2 combines with J gene TRBJ1-2; D is perhaps TRBD1 (5 bases). CDR3 length equals 13 residues. Germline loops: CDR1 SGHAT, CDR2 FQNNGV. The CDR3 loop is CASSLTRDYGYTF. The CDR3 nucleotides read TGCGCCAGCAGCTTGACCAGGGACTATGGCTACACCTTC. Filled out from reference TRBV11-2 and TRBJ1-2, the complete variable domain reads EAGVAQSPRYKIIEKRQSVAFWCNPISGHATLYWYQQILGQGPKLLIQFQNNGVVDDSQLPKDRFSAERLKGVDSTLKIQPAKLEDSAVYLCASSLTRDYGYTFGSGTRLTVV.

This clonotype was seen only a few times. The J gene is TRBJ2-1, the V gene TRBV2, with a weak D call TRBD1 (6 bases). Germline CDR1 reads SNHLY; CDR2 reads FYNNEI. The CDR3 has 15 amino acids. Deletions cut 8 bases from V and 8 bases from J, with 22 bases between. CDR3 coding DNA: TGTGCCAGCTATAAGACAGGAGTCAGGGCCGATGAGCAGTTCTTC. Translation gives CASYKTGVRADEQFF.

This clonotype was detected once. The chain recombines TRBV2 with TRBJ2-7; TRBD2 matches at 13 bases. Gene TRBJ2-5 matches the end of the DNA better, so the J call may be wrong. The length of the CDR3 is 17 residues. The germline V gene has CDR1 SNHLY and CDR2 FYNNEI. CDR3 protein: CASSTTSGGAGSETQYF. The CDR3 nucleotides read TGTGCCAGCAGTACTACTAGCGGGGGGGCCGGGTCAGAGACCCAGTACTTC.

There are a few counts of this clonotype. CDR3 sequence reads: CAWRMGESSYNEQFF. The DNA of the CDR3 is TGTGCCTGGAGAATGGGGGAGAGCTCCTACAATGAGCAGTTCTTC. The chain employs TRBV30 and TRBJ2-1; perhaps D is TRBD1 or TRBD2 (5 bases each). Germline CDR1 and CDR2: GTSNPN and SVGIG (reference sequence). V lost 3 bases to trimming and J lost 0 bases, with 12 bases between them. The CDR3 runs 15 residues.

A note on this clonotype: In this CDR3 the conserved last residue, phenylalanine or tryptophan, is missing, so a read error is likely. No DNA is shown, since the ends of the CDR3 on it are uncertain; the CDR3 is the one TCRdb lists. The chain joins TRBV6-6 to TRBJ2-6; the table's D call TRBD1 went unverified against the DNA. Germline CDR1 and CDR2: MNHNY and SVGAGI (reference sequence). From its first to its last residue, the CDR3 has 8 amino acids. Here the CDR3 reads CASSYLPP.

The chain employs TRBV7-9 and TRBJ1-2; no firm D call. V was trimmed by 1 base and J by 8 bases, leaving 17 bases between them. The CDR3 is 15 amino acids. In germline, CDR1 is SEHNR, CDR2 FQNEAQ (reference sequence). The CDR3 protein is CASSLDATTPLGYTF. The CDR3 DNA is TGTGCCAGCAGCTTAGACGCCACAACCCCTCTGGGCTACACCTTC.

The chain carries TRBV30 and TRBJ1-2, with 8 bases matching TRBD1. The CDR3 spans 12 residues. Losses at the gene ends were 3 bases for V and 5 bases for J; bases not matched to a gene: 2. The germline V gene encodes CDR1 GTSNPN and CDR2 SVGIG (reference sequence). The CDR3 sequence: CAWRQGGYGYTF. The CDR3 DNA follows: TGTGCCTGGAGACAGGGGGGATATGGCTACACCTTC.

The chain couples TRBV9 to TRBJ2-3; TRBD2 matches 14 bases. The V and J ends lost 3 bases and 5 bases, in that order; junction bases with no gene match: 8. The CDR3 loop spans 17 amino acids. Germline CDR1 and CDR2: SGDLS and YYNGEE. CDR3 DNA: TGTGCCAGCAGCGCTTCCGTAGGACTAGCGGGGGGAGATACGCAGTATTTT. The encoded protein is CASSASVGLAGGDTQYF.

The sample holds a few counts of this clonotype. The genes are TRBV28 and TRBJ2-3; 7 nucleotides line up with TRBD2. Germline CDR1 is MDHEN and CDR2 is SYDVKM. V lost 2 bases to trimming and J lost 6 bases; unmatched junction nucleotides: 8. This CDR3 contains 15 residues. The CDR3 region is CASSLERGGRDTQYF. CDR3 coding DNA: TGTGCCAGCAGTTTAGAGCGGGGAGGCAGGGATACGCAGTATTTT.

This clonotype was found a few times. The gene calls are TRBV7-9 and TRBJ1-2; no definite D call. The V end was cut by 1 base, the J end by 6 bases, with 6 bases between. CDR3 size: 12 residues. CDR1 and CDR2 (germline): SEHNR, FQNEAQ (reference sequence). The CDR3 sequence is CASSLDSHGYTF. CDR3 sequence (DNA): TGTGCCAGCAGCTTAGACAGCCATGGCTACACCTTC.

This clonotype was seen a handful of times. V and J are TRBV3-1 and TRBJ2-4; 11 positions match TRBD2. The DNA end lines up better with TRBJ2-7; the J call may be wrong. Germline V gene sequence: CDR1 LGHDT, CDR2 YNNKEL (reference sequence). The CDR3 has 16 residues. CDR3 coding DNA: TGTGCCAGCAGCCTCAGGACTAGCGGGCATAAATACGAGCAGTACTTC. Its protein is CASSLRTSGHKYEQYF.

V usage is TRBV12-3 or TRBV12-4 and J usage is TRBJ1-4; D gene uncertain. The CDR3 contains 13 residues. Trimming left V 5 bases short and J 16 bases short, with 20 bases between. The CDR3 DNA follows: TGTGCCAGCAGTCCGAAGCTGGAGGAAAAGCGGTTTTTT. Its translation is CASSPKLEEKRFF.

The gene calls are TRBV2 and TRBJ2-5; 10 bases map to TRBD2. J was trimmed by 4 bases and V by 4 bases; bases with no gene match: 3. The germline gives CDR1 SNHLY, CDR2 FYNNEI. This CDR3 spans 14 amino acids. The CDR3 sequence: CASSAASGGETQYF. CDR3 in DNA: TGTGCCAGCAGTGCGGCTAGCGGGGGAGAGACCCAGTACTTC.

This clonotype was detected ten times or more. DNA of the CDR3: TGTGCCAGCAGTGACCAGGCAGAGACCCAGTACTTC. It is translated as CASSDQAETQYF. The gene calls are TRBV6-2 or TRBV6-3 and TRBJ2-5; D gene uncertain. V was trimmed by 5 bases and J by 4 bases, leaving 8 bases between them. The CDR3 extends over 12 amino acids. Germline assignment: CDR1 MNHEY and CDR2 SVGEGT.

Only a few counts were recorded for this clonotype. V and J are TRBV4-2 and TRBJ1-4; D possibly corresponds to TRBD1 (5 bases). The V gene's germline CDR1 is LGHNA and CDR2 YNFKEQ. V gave up 4 bases and J gave up 2 bases, with 11 bases separating them. The CDR3 extends over 15 amino acids. CDR3 coding DNA: TGTGCCAGCAGCCCGCCGGGACGGACTAATGAAAAACTGTTTTTT. This encodes CASSPPGRTNEKLFF.

The V gene is TRBV5-1, the J gene TRBJ2-1; 8 nucleotides line up with TRBD1. After removal of 4 bases from V and 0 bases from J, the junction contained 6 bases not matched to a gene. Germline V gene data show CDR1 as SGHRS and CDR2 as YFSETQ. CDR3 length: 16 amino acids. The CDR3 loop is CASSPGQGISYNEQFF. The DNA for the CDR3 is TGCGCCAGCAGCCCCGGACAGGGAATCTCCTACAATGAGCAGTTCTTC.

The sample holds many counts of this clonotype. The gene calls are TRBV7-6 and TRBJ2-7, with 9 positions matching TRBD1. The CDR3 has 15 residues. With V trimmed by 3 bases and J by 3 bases, 6 bases remained unmatched. In germline, CDR1 is SGHVS, CDR2 FNYEAQ. CDR3 region: CASSFGTGKGYEQYF. The CDR3, as DNA: TGTGCCAGCAGCTTCGGGACAGGGAAGGGCTACGAGCAGTACTTC. Full variable domain (rest looked up from reference TRBV7-6 and TRBJ2-7): GAGVSQSPRYKVTKRGQDVALRCDPISGHVSLYWYRQALGQGPEFLTYFNYEAQQDKSGLPNDRFSAERPEGSISTLTIQRTEQRDSAMYRCASSFGTGKGYEQYFGPGTRLTVT.

The genes are TRBV20-1 and TRBJ1-5; 7 nucleotides align to TRBD1. The CDR3 has 14 residues. The germline V gene has CDR1 DFQATT and CDR2 SNEGSKA (reference sequence). Unmatched junction bases numbered 8, after V lost 4 bases and J lost 5 bases. The CDR3, as DNA: TGCAGTGCTATGGGGGACAGCGGATATCAGCCCCAGCATTTT. This gives the protein CSAMGDSGYQPQHF.

This clonotype has a handful of counts. The CDR3 DNA reads as TGTGCCAGCAGCTTTCTGGGTGAGGGGACCTACTCTGGGGCCAACGTCCTGACTTTC. The encoded protein is CASSFLGEGTYSGANVLTF. V gene TRBV7-2 combines with J gene TRBJ2-6, with D possibly called TRBD1 or TRBD2 (5 bases each). The CDR3 runs to 19 residues. Per germline, CDR1 SGHTA and CDR2 FQGNSA. The V end was cut by 3 bases, the J end by 0 bases, with 18 bases between.

CDR3 loop: CASSETGTGGWEQYF. The CDR3 region has the DNA TGTGCCAGCAGTGAAACCGGGACAGGGGGCTGGGAGCAGTACTTC. The chain combines TRBV25-1 with TRBJ2-7; 12 nucleotides align to TRBD1. Germline V gene data show CDR1 as MGHDK and CDR2 as SYGVNS. V shed 2 bases and J 7 bases; nucleotides not matched to a gene: 6. The CDR3 spans 15 residues.

The table lists this clonotype with a few counts. The CDR3 region is CASSKGGDEQYF. Here the CDR3 DNA reads TGCGCCAGCAGTAAGGGGGGCGACGAGCAGTACTTC. V usage is TRBV5-1 and J usage is TRBJ2-7, with D possibly called TRBD1 or TRBD2 (6 bases each). This CDR3 is 12 amino acids long. V was pared by 5 bases and J by 5 bases, with 11 bases between. CDR1 is SGHRS, CDR2 YFSETQ, per germline. Based on the CDR3 plus reference TRBV5-1 and TRBJ2-7, the full variable domain is KAGVTQTPRYLIKTRGQQVTLSCSPISGHRSVSWYQQTPGQGLQFLFEYFSETQRNKGNFPGRFSGRQFSNSRSEMNVSTLELGDSALYLCASSKGGDEQYFGPGTRLTVT.

The chain joins TRBV20-1 to TRBJ1-2; possible D gene TRBD1, 6 bases. The germline gives CDR1 DFQATT, CDR2 SNEGSKA (reference sequence). The V and J ends lost 0 bases and 6 bases respectively, with 11 bases between them. The CDR3 consists of 13 residues. The DNA for the CDR3 is TGCAGTGCTAGAGATTTAGGGGGGAATGGCTACACCTTC. Translation: CSARDLGGNGYTF.

The chain uses TRBV5-1 and TRBJ1-1, with D possibly matching TRBD1 (5 bases). Trimming stripped 0 bases from V and 10 bases from J, with 19 bases between. Germline V CDR1 and CDR2: SGHRS, YFSETQ. This CDR3 spans 15 amino acids. The CDR3 loop is CASSLVTQGAVRAFF. CDR3 nucleotides: TGCGCCAGCAGCTTGGTGACGCAGGGAGCGGTAAGAGCTTTCTTT.

The rearrangement links TRBV6-4 to TRBJ1-1, with TRBD1 as a possible D gene (5 bases). This CDR3 contains 18 residues. The germline CDR1 and CDR2 sequences are MRHNA and SNTAGT. The V end was cut by 7 bases, the J end by 1 base, with 25 bases between. Here the CDR3 reads CASIHTDGGRVRNTEAFF. The CDR3, as DNA: TGTGCCAGCATCCACACGGACGGGGGACGGGTGAGGAACACTGAAGCTTTCTTT.

This clonotype came up many times. This chain joins TRBV29-1 and TRBJ2-7; D is uncertain. Germline assignment: CDR1 SQVTM and CDR2 ANQGSEA. Trimming removed 6 bases from V and 1 base from J, with 10 bases in between. The CDR3 spans 12 residues. DNA of the CDR3: TGCAGCGTGGGCGGAAGTTCCTACGAGCAGTACTTC. This codes for CSVGGSSYEQYF.

This clonotype was detected only a few times. V usage is TRBV12-3 or TRBV12-4 and J usage is TRBJ1-1; D is perhaps TRBD1 (6 bases). CDR3 length: 14 amino acids. The ends were cut back, 7 bases at V and 4 bases at J, with 16 bases in the middle. The CDR3 DNA reads as TGTGCCAGCACCCCGGGGAGGGGGAGCACTGAAGCTTTCTTT. The encoded protein is CASTPGRGSTEAFF.

This clonotype came up a few times. This chain joins TRBV20-1 and TRBJ2-5; 11 bases are shared with TRBD2. Germline V gene sequence: CDR1 DFQATT, CDR2 SNEGSKA (reference sequence). V dropped 5 bases and J dropped 3; count of bases not matched to a gene: 2. This CDR3 has 13 residues. CDR3 DNA sequence: TGCAGTGCTGTTAGCGGGGGGGAAGAGACCCAGTACTTC. It codes for CSAVSGGEETQYF.